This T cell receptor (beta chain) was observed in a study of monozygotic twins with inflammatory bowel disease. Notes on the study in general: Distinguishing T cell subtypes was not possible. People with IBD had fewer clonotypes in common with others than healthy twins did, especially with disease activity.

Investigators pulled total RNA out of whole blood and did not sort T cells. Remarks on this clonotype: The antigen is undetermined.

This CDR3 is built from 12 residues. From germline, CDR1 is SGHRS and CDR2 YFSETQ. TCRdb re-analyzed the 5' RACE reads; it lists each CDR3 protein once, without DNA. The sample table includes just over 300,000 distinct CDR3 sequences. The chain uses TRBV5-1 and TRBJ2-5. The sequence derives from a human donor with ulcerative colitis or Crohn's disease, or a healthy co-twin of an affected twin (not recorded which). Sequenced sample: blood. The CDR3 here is CASRQYQETQYF.